These 3 T cell receptor beta chains share one sample of origin, sequenced in a study of shared clonotypes between healthy human individuals (TCRdb year 2020). Preparation of the library involved the immunoSEQ multiplex PCR assay. As stored in TCRdb, this immuneACCESS dataset retains in-frame rearrangements with V and J assigned. A fraction of the clones does not appear; measured against another copy, unresolved V genes explain less than half of the discrepancy, and the remainder lacks a known reason. The sample table holds 2 million to 2.5 million clones, of which more than 90% were seen once. Less than 0.15% of the sample comes from the top ten. Specimen: naive CD4+ T cells sorted from blood. The cell subset or site label here, explained by the study, means: CD45RA+ positively selected. The receptors stem from a man in his late teens or twenties in good health.

The V call is TRBV19, the J call TRBJ1-6; D unresolved. Per germline, CDR1 LNHDA and CDR2 SQIVND (reference sequence). V was clipped by 8 bases and J by 14 bases, with 16 bases between them. CDR3 size: 12 residues. The CDR3 sequence: CASHRAQGTLHF. The CDR3 bases are TGTGCCAGTCATCGGGCCCAAGGGACCCTCCACTTT.

This clone showed up just once. The V and J genes are TRBV27 and TRBJ1-1, with D uncertain. The CDR3 runs to 13 residues. Germline CDR1 is MNHEY and CDR2 is SMNVEV (reference sequence). Trimming took off 6 bases at V and 1 base at J, with 9 bases between the two ends. Here the CDR3 reads CASRRTANTEAFF. CDR3 bases: TGTGCCAGCAGGAGGACGGCGAACACTGAAGCTTTCTTT.

This chain joins TRBV5-6 and TRBJ2-1, with D possibly TRBD2 on 5 matching bases. Germline values: CDR1 SGHDT, CDR2 YYEEEE. The CDR3 runs to 14 residues. Trimming took off 4 bases at V and 8 bases at J, with 16 bases between the two ends. The CDR3 coding sequence is TGTGCCAGCAGCCTGGATGTAGGAGGCCATGAGCAGTTCTTC. Amino acid sequence: CASSLDVGGHEQFF.